The clone carrying this T cell receptor beta chain was detected many times. Its target is not known. The 5'RACE method, run with constant-segment primers, produced TCR alpha and TCR beta cDNA libraries (carrying sample barcodes and UMIs). One entry per CDR3 protein, called by TCRdb with MiXCR from the 5' RACE reads. The table shows about 340,000 distinct CDR3 sequences, with less than 20% occurring only once. This CDR3 is built from 13 residues. Between the trimmed V and J ends, which lost 0 bases and 6 bases, there was a span of 11 bases. The germline CDR1 and CDR2 sequences are DFQATT and SNEGSKA (reference sequence). This sample was taken from a study of T-cell memory formation after mild COVID-19. Study-wide results and limits: The appearance of some responding clones in pre-infection memory suggested that cross-reactive memory joined. CM and EM subsets held most contracting CD4+ clones; EMRA held CD8+ ones. Second-wave clones peaking on day 37 lacked confirmed SARS-CoV-2 specificity.

The clonotype originates from a man aged 18 to 30 who had mild COVID-19 (a few samples of this study predate the infection). Cell type and time point are not known. The chain recombines TRBV20-1 with TRBJ1-2; possible D gene TRBD1, 5 bases. Source material: PBMCs or a T cell subset sorted from them (not recorded which). DNA of the CDR3: TGCAGTGCTAGAGACTGGGGGAGGGATGGCTACACCTTC. Translating it yields CSARDWGRDGYTF.